These 23 T cell receptor beta chains were all obtained from the same sample, sequenced in a study of shared clonotypes between healthy human individuals. Positively selected for CCR7, the CD45RO-negative cells used as naive CD8 cells excluded terminally differentiated effector memory CD45RA+ cells. Only in-frame clones appear in the TCRdb table, and some are missing; sequencing was by immunoSEQ multiplex PCR. The sample has about 2.2 million clones; about 93% are singletons. The sample comprised naive CD8+ T cells from PBMCs. All receptors come from a man aged 18 to 35 in good health. Some clones in this sample may be carry-over from other donors' samples.

The chain employs TRBV27 and TRBJ2-5; 8 positions agree with TRBD1. Judging by the DNA end, TRBJ2-7 fits better; the J call may be wrong. The CDR3 contains 15 residues. Germline CDR1 and CDR2: MNHEY and SMNVEV (reference sequence). This CDR3 reads CASSRRGQASTEQYF. DNA of the CDR3: TGTGCCAGCAGTAGACGGGGACAGGCCTCTACCGAGCAGTACTTC.

CDR3 protein: CASSPQRGRLDNEQFF. The CDR3 DNA follows: TGCGCCAGCAGCCCTCAGAGGGGGAGGCTGGACAATGAGCAGTTCTTC. The chain is built from TRBV4-3 and TRBJ2-1; D could derive from TRBD1 or TRBD2 (6 bases each). This CDR3 is built from 16 residues. V lost 4 bases and J lost 5, with 18 bases in between. Germline V lookup: CDR1 LGHNA, CDR2 YSLEER.

J is TRBJ2-1 and V is TRBV28, with no clear D. The germline V gene encodes CDR1 MDHEN and CDR2 SYDVKM. The V end was cut by 6 bases, the J end by 4 bases, with 13 bases between. This CDR3 is 14 amino acids long. The CDR3 reads CASREGNLYNEQFF. The CDR3 region has the DNA TGTGCCAGCAGGGAAGGAAATCTTTACAATGAGCAGTTCTTC.

On this clone itself: The same CDR3 arises from other DNA sequences in this sample as well. The chain uses TRBV7-6 and TRBJ2-1; 11 positions match TRBD2. V gave up 5 bases and J gave up 0 bases; unmatched junction bases: 3. This CDR3 spans 16 amino acids. The germline gives CDR1 SGHVS, CDR2 FNYEAQ. CDR3 residues: CASSPGTSGSYNEQFF. In DNA, the CDR3 is TGTGCCAGCAGCCCCGGGACTAGCGGCTCCTACAATGAGCAGTTCTTC.

The chain carries TRBV25-1 and TRBJ2-2, with D possibly matching TRBD2 (6 bases). There are 15 residues in the CDR3. Trimming took off 7 bases at V and 2 bases at J, with 14 bases between the two ends. CDR1 is MGHDK and CDR2 is SYGVNS in the germline V gene. The CDR3 protein is CASTGGFVNTGELFF. The CDR3 DNA follows: TGTGCCAGCACCGGGGGTTTTGTCAACACCGGGGAGCTGTTTTTT.

The chain employs TRBV5-4 and TRBJ1-1, with a tentative D call TRBD1 (5 bases). The CDR3 extends over 15 amino acids. Germline CDR1 reads SGHNT; CDR2 reads YYREEE (reference sequence). V was clipped by 0 bases and J by 1 base, with 10 bases between them. In DNA, the CDR3 is TGTGCCAGCAGCTTGGGGGCCGGGGCGAACACTGAAGCTTTCTTT. It is translated as CASSLGAGANTEAFF.

V gene TRBV5-1 combines with J gene TRBJ2-7, with 10 bases fitting TRBD1. CDR1 is SGHRS and CDR2 is YFSETQ in the germline V gene. CDR3 length equals 15 residues. After removal of 4 bases from V and 3 bases from J, the junction contained 7 bases not matched to a gene. Written as DNA, the CDR3 is TGCGCCAGCAGCGAATGGGACAGGGGTGACTACGAGCAGTACTTC. It specifies CASSEWDRGDYEQYF.

V usage is TRBV7-8 and J usage is TRBJ1-5, with D uncertain. The CDR3 contains 17 residues. Germline CDR1 SGHVS, CDR2 FQNEAQ. V lost 5 bases and J lost 1, with 18 bases in between. CDR3 sequence reads: CASSPLRGSPSNQPQHF. The CDR3 nucleotides are TGTGCCAGCAGCCCCCTTCGAGGAAGCCCAAGCAATCAGCCCCAGCATTTT.

CDR3 residues: CASAAGASYEQYF. As DNA, the CDR3 is TGTGCCAGCGCAGCGGGAGCCTCCTACGAGCAGTACTTC. This chain links TRBV27 with TRBJ2-7; TRBD2 matches at 8 bases. Germline-derived CDR1 and CDR2 are MNHEY and SMNVEV (reference sequence). The CDR3 covers 13 residues. V lost 8 bases, J lost 0 bases, and 3 bases stayed unmatched.

The rearrangement links TRBV4-2 to TRBJ1-2, with no clear D. Germline-derived CDR1 and CDR2 are LGHNA and YNFKEQ. The V end lost 4 bases, the J end lost 9 bases, and 18 bases lay between the germline ends. CDR3 length: 14 amino acids. In nucleotides, the CDR3 is TGTGCCAGCAGCCCTGTTGGCACGGCTCATAGCTACACCTTC. This translates into CASSPVGTAHSYTF.

This chain connects TRBV6-1 to TRBJ2-1, with 8 bases that match TRBD1. Germline CDR1 MNHNS, CDR2 SASEGT. CDR3 length: 17 amino acids. The V gene end was trimmed by 3 bases and the J gene end by 9 bases; junction bases not matched to a gene: 16. The CDR3 DNA reads as TGTGCCAGCAGTGATCGATATGGGGCCAGGGGGCTTACTGAGCAGTTCTTC. Its protein is CASSDRYGARGLTEQFF.

The gene calls are TRBV27 and TRBJ2-7; the match to TRBD2 covers 8 bases. Trimming cost V 5 bases and J 5 bases; bases outside gene matches: 11. The CDR3 covers 15 residues. CDR1 is MNHEY and CDR2 is SMNVEV in the germline V gene (reference sequence). In DNA, the CDR3 is TGTGCCAGCAGTCTCCTTTTTGGTAGCGGGAACGAGCAGTACTTC. Translated, it gives CASSLLFGSGNEQYF.

The V call is TRBV19, the J call TRBJ2-2; D gene unclear. The CDR3 loop spans 16 amino acids. CDR1 and CDR2 (germline): LNHDA, SQIVND (reference sequence). V lost 3 bases to trimming and J lost 4 bases, with 15 bases between them. The CDR3: CASSMVGNSFTGELFF. In DNA form, the CDR3 reads TGTGCCAGTAGTATGGTGGGGAACAGTTTCACCGGGGAGCTGTTTTTT.

The chain uses TRBV5-6 and TRBJ2-7; unclear D gene. V dropped 3 bases and J dropped 7 bases, with 11 bases sitting between them. Germline CDR1 and CDR2: SGHDT and YYEEEE. The CDR3 is made up of 12 amino acids. The chain's CDR3 is CASSSADQEQYF. The CDR3 nucleotides are TGTGCCAGCAGCTCCGCTGATCAGGAGCAGTACTTC.

The V gene is TRBV28, the J gene TRBJ2-1, with 10 bases matching TRBD2. The CDR3 is 17 amino acids. V was clipped by 6 bases and J by 2 bases; unmatched bases: 10. Germline assignment: CDR1 MDHEN and CDR2 SYDVKM. CDR3 amino acids: CASSQGIAGGPYNEQFF. DNA for the CDR3: TGTGCCAGCAGCCAAGGCATAGCGGGAGGACCCTACAATGAGCAGTTCTTC. Together with reference TRBV28 and TRBJ2-1, the CDR3 gives the full variable domain: DVKVTQSSRYLVKRTGEKVFLECVQDMDHENMFWYRQDPGLGLRLIYFSYDVKMKEKGDIPEGYSVSREKKERFSLILESASTNQTSMYLCASSQGIAGGPYNEQFFGPGTRLTVL.

This rearrangement joins TRBV9 to TRBJ1-1; no clear D gene. This CDR3 has 15 amino acids. V was clipped by 1 base and J by 1 base, with 11 bases between them. The germline V gene has CDR1 SGDLS and CDR2 YYNGEE. The CDR3 loop reads CASSVISNKNTEAFF. Here the CDR3 DNA reads TGTGCCAGCAGCGTAATTTCAAATAAGAACACTGAAGCTTTCTTT.

The V and J genes are TRBV19 and TRBJ2-7; D may be TRBD1 or TRBD2 (5 bases each). The CDR3 loop spans 16 amino acids. Trimming left V 5 bases short and J 3 bases short, with 20 bases between. Germline lookup yields CDR1 LNHDA and CDR2 SQIVND (reference sequence). In nucleotides, the CDR3 is TGTGCCAGTAGTGGCAAGCAATGGGGGACCAACTACGAGCAGTACTTC. As protein: CASSGKQWGTNYEQYF.

The chain couples TRBV2 to TRBJ2-1; TRBD2 matches 7 bases. The junction had 11 bases not matched to a gene; V was cut back by 3 bases and J by 6 bases. CDR1 is SNHLY and CDR2 is FYNNEI in the germline V gene. The CDR3 extends over 16 amino acids. CDR3 protein: CASSDTLNGLVNEQFF. The CDR3, as DNA: TGTGCCAGCAGTGATACACTAAATGGACTAGTCAATGAGCAGTTCTTC.

The chain employs TRBV7-2 and TRBJ2-5, with D unclear. Germline V gives CDR1 SGHTA, CDR2 FQGNSA. CDR3 size: 15 residues. Trimming pared 3 bases from V and 1 base from J, leaving 12 bases between. The CDR3 nucleotides are TGTGCCAGCAGCTTCTTCCTTGGGGTCCAAGAGACCCAGTACTTC. Its translation: CASSFFLGVQETQYF.

A word on this clone: The junction and the germline gene differ at one end; a read error may be behind it. This chain uses TRBV6-1 with TRBJ2-5; D tentatively reads TRBD1 or TRBD2 (5 bases each). The germline V gene has CDR1 MNHNS and CDR2 SASEGT. The CDR3 runs to 13 residues. The CDR3 region has the DNA TGTGCCATCAGTGAGTTTAGGGACGAGACCCAGTACTTC. Its translation: CAISEFRDETQYF.

This clone was picked up one time. Written as DNA, the CDR3 is TGTGCCAGCAGCCCCCGCGGCGGGACCTACAATGAGCAGTTCTTC. This translates into CASSPRGGTYNEQFF. This chain joins TRBV9 and TRBJ2-1; D possibly corresponds to TRBD2 (6 bases). V lost 4 bases and J lost 2, with 13 bases in between. Germline V gene data show CDR1 as SGDLS and CDR2 as YYNGEE. There are 15 residues in the CDR3.

The DNA for the CDR3 is TGTGCCAGCAGCCCTGATTTATGGTCAGGGGAGACCCAGTACTTC. Translated: CASSPDLWSGETQYF. The rearrangement joins TRBV6-5 to TRBJ2-5; D might be TRBD1 (5 bases). CDR1 and CDR2 (germline): MNHEY, SVGAGI. The CDR3 loop spans 15 amino acids. V lost 6 bases and J lost 5, with 19 bases in between.

The rearrangement links TRBV4-1 to TRBJ1-2; the D gene is possibly TRBD1 (5 bases). V lost 1 base and J 7 bases, leaving 13 bases between the germline ends. The CDR3 has 14 residues. The germline CDR1 and CDR2 sequences are MGHRA and YSYEKL. The CDR3: CASSQAGGGVGYTF. CDR3 sequence (DNA): TGCGCCAGCAGCCAAGCCGGCGGGGGGGTTGGCTACACCTTC.